The text below deals with one TCR beta chain. The sample belongs to a study of T cell changes during pregnancy in multiple sclerosis. The CDR3 totals 16 residues. Losses at the gene ends were 3 bases for V and 7 bases for J; bases not matched to a gene: 10. Germline loops: CDR1 SEHNR, CDR2 FQNEAQ (reference sequence). Generated by immunoSEQ multiplex PCR, the TCRdb table keeps only in-frame clones and is missing some. The sample holds approximately 100,000 clones; 92% are singletons and the top ten take roughly 2.3%. The chain uses TRBV7-9 and TRBJ2-2; the match to TRBD1 covers 8 bases. The clonotype originates from a female donor in good health, enrolled as a control in a pregnancy study. Specimen: peripheral blood, collected after pregnancy. The CDR3 region is CASSFDRTGNLGELFF. The CDR3 DNA reads as TGTGCCAGCAGCTTTGACCGGACAGGGAACCTCGGGGAGCTGTTTTTT.